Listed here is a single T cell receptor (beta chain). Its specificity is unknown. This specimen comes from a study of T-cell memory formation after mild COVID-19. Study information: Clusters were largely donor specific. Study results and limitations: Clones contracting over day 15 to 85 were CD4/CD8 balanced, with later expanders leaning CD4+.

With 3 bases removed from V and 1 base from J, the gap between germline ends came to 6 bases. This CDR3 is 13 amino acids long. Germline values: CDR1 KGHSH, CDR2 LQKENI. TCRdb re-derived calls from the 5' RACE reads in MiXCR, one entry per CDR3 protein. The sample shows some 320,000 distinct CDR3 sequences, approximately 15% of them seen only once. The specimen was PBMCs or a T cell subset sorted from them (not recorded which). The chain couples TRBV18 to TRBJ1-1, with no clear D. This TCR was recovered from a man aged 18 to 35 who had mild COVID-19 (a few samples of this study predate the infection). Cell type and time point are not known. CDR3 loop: CASSPSTNTEAFF. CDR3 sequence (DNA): TGTGCCAGCTCACCCTCGACGAACACTGAAGCTTTCTTT.